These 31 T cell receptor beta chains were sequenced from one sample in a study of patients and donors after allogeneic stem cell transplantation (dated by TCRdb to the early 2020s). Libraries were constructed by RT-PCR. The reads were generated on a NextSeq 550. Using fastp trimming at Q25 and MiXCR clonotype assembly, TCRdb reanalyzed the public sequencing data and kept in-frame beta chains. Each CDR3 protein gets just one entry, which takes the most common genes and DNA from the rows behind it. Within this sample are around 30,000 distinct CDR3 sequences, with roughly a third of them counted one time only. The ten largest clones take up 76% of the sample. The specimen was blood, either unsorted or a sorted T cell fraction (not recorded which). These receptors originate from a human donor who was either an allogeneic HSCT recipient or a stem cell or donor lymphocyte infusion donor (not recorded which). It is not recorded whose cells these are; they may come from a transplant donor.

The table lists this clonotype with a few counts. In DNA form, the CDR3 reads TGCAGCGTTAGCGACTTCACAGATACGCAGTATTTT. Its translation is CSVSDFTDTQYF. This chain uses TRBV29-1 with TRBJ2-3, with D hard to call. The V and J ends lost 5 bases and 2 bases respectively, with 8 bases between them. The germline CDR1 and CDR2 sequences are SQVTM and ANQGSEA. CDR3 length: 12 residues.

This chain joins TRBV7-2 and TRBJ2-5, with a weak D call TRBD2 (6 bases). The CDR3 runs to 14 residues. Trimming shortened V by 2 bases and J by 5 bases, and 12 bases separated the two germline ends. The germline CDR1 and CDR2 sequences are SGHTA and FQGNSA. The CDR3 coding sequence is TGTGCCAGCAGCTTATACGGGGGAGAGGAGACCCAGTACTTC. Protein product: CASSLYGGEETQYF.

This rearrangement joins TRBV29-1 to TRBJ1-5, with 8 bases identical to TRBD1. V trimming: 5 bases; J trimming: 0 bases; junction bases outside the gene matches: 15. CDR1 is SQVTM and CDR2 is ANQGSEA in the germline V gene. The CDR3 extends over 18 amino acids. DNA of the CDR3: TGCAGCGTTTTACTACCCGACAGGGGTAGGGATAGCAATCAGCCCCAGCATTTT. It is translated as CSVLLPDRGRDSNQPQHF.

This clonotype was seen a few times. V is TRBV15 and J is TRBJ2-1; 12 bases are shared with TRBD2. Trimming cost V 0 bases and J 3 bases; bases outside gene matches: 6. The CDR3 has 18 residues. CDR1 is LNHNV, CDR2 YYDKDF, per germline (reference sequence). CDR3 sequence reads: CATSRDTPTSGSYNEQFF. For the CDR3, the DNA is TGTGCCACCAGCAGAGATACCCCGACTAGCGGGAGCTACAATGAGCAGTTCTTC. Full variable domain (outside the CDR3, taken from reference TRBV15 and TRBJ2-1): DAMVIQNPRYQVTQFGKPVTLSCSQTLNHNVMYWYQQKSSQAPKLLFHYYDKDFNNEADTPDNFQSRRPNTSFCFLDIRSPGLGDTAMYLCATSRDTPTSGSYNEQFFGPGTRLTVL.

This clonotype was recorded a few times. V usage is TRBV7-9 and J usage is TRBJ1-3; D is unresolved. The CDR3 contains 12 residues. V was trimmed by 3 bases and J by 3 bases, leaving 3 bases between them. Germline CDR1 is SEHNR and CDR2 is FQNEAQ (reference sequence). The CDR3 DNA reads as TGTGCCAGCAGCTTGAGTGGAAACACCATATATTTT. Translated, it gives CASSLSGNTIYF.

CDR3 residues: CASSQDGAEAFF. The CDR3 nucleotides are TGTGCCAGCAGCCAAGATGGGGCTGAAGCTTTCTTT. The chain has TRBV4-2 and TRBJ1-1; the D is unclear. V lost 0 bases and J lost 6, with 5 bases in between. Germline CDR1 LGHNA, CDR2 YNFKEQ. The CDR3 runs to 12 residues.

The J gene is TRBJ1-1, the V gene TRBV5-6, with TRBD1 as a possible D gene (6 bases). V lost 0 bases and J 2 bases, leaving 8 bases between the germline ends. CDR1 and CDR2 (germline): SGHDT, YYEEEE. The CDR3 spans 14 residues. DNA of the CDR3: TGTGCCAGCAGCTTGGACAGGGCAAACACTGAAGCTTTCTTT. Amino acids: CASSLDRANTEAFF.

CDR3 bases: TGCGCCAGCAGCCCACTACAGGGCCCTGAGGCTGAAGCTTTCTTT. Amino acids: CASSPLQGPEAEAFF. The chain recombines TRBV5-1 with TRBJ1-1; D perhaps matches TRBD1 (6 bases). V dropped 4 bases and J dropped 6 bases, with 19 bases sitting between them. Germline CDR1 SGHRS, CDR2 YFSETQ. The CDR3 has 15 amino acids.

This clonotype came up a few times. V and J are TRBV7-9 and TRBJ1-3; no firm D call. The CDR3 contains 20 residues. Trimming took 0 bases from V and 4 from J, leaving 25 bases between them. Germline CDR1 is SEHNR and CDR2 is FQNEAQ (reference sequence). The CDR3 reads CASSLAHRGIADQRGNTIYF. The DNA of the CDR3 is TGTGCCAGCAGCTTAGCGCATCGAGGGATCGCGGATCAGAGGGGAAACACCATATATTTT.

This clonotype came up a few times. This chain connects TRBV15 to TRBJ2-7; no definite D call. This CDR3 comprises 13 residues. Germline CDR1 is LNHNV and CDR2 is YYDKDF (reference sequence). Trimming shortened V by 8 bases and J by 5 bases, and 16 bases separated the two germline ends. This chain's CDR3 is CATGGIVPHEQYF. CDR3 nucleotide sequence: TGTGCCACCGGCGGAATAGTACCCCACGAGCAGTACTTC.

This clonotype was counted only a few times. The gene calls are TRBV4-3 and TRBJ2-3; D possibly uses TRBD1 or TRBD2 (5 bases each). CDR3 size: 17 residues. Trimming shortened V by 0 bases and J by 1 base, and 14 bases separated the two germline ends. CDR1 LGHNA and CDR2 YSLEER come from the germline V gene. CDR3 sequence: CASSQESRDDGTDTQYF. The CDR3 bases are TGCGCCAGCAGCCAAGAGAGCCGGGACGACGGCACAGATACGCAGTATTTT.

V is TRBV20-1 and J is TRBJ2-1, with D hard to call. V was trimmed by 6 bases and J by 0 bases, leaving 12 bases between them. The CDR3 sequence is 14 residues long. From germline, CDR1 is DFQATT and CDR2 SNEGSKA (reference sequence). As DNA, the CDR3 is TGCAGTGCCATGCGGTGGCTCTCCTACAATGAGCAGTTCTTC. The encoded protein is CSAMRWLSYNEQFF.

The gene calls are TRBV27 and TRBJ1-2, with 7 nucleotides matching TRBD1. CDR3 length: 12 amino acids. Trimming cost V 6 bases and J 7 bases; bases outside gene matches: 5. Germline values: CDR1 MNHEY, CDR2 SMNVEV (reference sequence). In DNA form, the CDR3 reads TGTGCCAGCAGCAGATCAGGGGGTGGCTACACCTTC. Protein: CASSRSGGGYTF.

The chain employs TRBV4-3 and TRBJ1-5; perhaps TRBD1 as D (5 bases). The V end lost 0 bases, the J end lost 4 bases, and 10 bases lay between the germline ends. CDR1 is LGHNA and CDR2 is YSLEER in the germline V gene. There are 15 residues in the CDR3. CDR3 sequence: CASSQDDGGNQPQHF. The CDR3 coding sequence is TGCGCCAGCAGCCAAGATGATGGGGGGAATCAGCCCCAGCATTTT.

CDR3 nucleotide sequence: TGTGCCAGCAGCTATGGACTAGCCGGGTACAATGAGCAGTTCTTC. Translated: CASSYGLAGYNEQFF. The chain carries TRBV13 and TRBJ2-1, with 8 nucleotides matching TRBD2. There are 15 residues in the CDR3. Per germline, CDR1 PRHDT and CDR2 FYEKMQ (reference sequence). J gave up 4 bases and V 4 bases, and 6 bases lay outside the gene matches.

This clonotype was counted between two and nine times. The CDR3 is CASSLPHHDRDRYGYTF. The CDR3 DNA sequence: TGTGCCAGCAGCTTACCACACCACGACAGGGACCGCTATGGCTACACCTTC. This sequence joins TRBV7-3 and TRBJ1-2; 7 bases match TRBD1. The CDR3 runs to 17 residues. Germline V lookup: CDR1 SGHTA, CDR2 FQGTGA. J lost 4 bases, V lost 2 bases, and 13 bases had no gene match.

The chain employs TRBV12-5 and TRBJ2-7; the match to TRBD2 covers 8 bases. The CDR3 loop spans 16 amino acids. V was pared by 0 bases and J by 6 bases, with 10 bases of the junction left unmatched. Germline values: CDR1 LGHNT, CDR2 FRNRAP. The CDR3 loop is CASGLVLAASGSEQYF. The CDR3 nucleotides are TGTGCTAGTGGTTTGGTACTAGCGGCTAGCGGATCCGAGCAGTACTTC. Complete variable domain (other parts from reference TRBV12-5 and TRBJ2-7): DARVTQTPRHKVTEMGQEVTMRCQPILGHNTVFWYRQTMMQGLELLAYFRNRAPLDDSGMPKDRFSAEMPDATLATLKIQPSEPRDSAVYFCASGLVLAASGSEQYFGPGTRLTVT.

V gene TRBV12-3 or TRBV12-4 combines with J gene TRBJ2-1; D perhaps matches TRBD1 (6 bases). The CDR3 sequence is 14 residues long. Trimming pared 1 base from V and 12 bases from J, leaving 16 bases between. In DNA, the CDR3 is TGTGCCAGCAGTTTAGGACAGGCGGTGGACAGGCAGTTCTTC. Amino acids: CASSLGQAVDRQFF.

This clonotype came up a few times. The CDR3 bases are TGCAGCGTCCAAGAGAATGCGGGGTCTGAAGCTTTCTTT. Its protein product is CSVQENAGSEAFF. The V gene is TRBV29-1, the J gene TRBJ1-1; D unclear. CDR3 length equals 13 residues. V dropped 6 bases and J dropped 6 bases, with 17 bases sitting between them. Germline V lookup: CDR1 SQVTM, CDR2 ANQGSEA.

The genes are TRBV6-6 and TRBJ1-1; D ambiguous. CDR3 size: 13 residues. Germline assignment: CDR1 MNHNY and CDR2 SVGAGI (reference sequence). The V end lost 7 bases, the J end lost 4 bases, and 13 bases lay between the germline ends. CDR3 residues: CASNDGPGTEAFF. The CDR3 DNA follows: TGTGCCAGCAACGACGGCCCGGGCACTGAAGCTTTCTTT.

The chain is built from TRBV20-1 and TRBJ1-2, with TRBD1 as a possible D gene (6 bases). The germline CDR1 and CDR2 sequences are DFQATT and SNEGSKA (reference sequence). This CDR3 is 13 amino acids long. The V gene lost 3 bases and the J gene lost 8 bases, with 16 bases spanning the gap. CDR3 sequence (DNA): TGCAGTGCTAGTGCCGACAGGTGGGGGGGCTACACCTTC. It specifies CSASADRWGGYTF.

CDR3 residues: CATSGRQAASYEQYF. CDR3 coding DNA: TGTGCCACCAGCGGCCGACAGGCGGCATCCTACGAGCAGTACTTC. The chain joins TRBV15 to TRBJ2-7; perhaps TRBD1 as D (6 bases). V was cut by 5 bases and J by 1 base, with 15 bases left in between. The CDR3 covers 15 residues. CDR1 and CDR2 from the germline V gene are LNHNV and YYDKDF (reference sequence).

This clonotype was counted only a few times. CDR3 amino acids: CASSPGGGHGYTF. For the CDR3, the DNA is TGTGCCAGCTCACCAGGCGGGGGCCATGGCTACACCTTC. The chain links TRBV18 to TRBJ1-2; D is possibly TRBD1 (6 bases). CDR1 and CDR2 (germline): KGHSH, LQKENI. Trimming removed 2 bases from V and 6 bases from J, with 10 bases in between. The CDR3 totals 13 residues.

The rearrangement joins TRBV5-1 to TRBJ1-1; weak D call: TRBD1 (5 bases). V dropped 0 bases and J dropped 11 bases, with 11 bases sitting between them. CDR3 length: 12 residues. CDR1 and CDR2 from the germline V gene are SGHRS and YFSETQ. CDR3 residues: CASSLDRPTAFF. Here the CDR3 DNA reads TGCGCCAGCAGCTTGGACAGGCCGACGGCTTTCTTT.

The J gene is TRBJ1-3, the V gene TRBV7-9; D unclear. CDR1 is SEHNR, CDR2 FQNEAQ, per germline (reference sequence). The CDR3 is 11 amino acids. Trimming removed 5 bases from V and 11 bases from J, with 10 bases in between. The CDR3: CASSPGDSIYF. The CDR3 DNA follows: TGTGCCAGCAGCCCCGGAGACTCCATATATTTT.

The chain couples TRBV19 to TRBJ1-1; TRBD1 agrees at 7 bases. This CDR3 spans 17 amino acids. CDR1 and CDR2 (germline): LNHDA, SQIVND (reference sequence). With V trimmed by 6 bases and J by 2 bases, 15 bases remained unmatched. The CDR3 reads CASRFDRERGRNTEAFF. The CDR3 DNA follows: TGTGCCAGTAGGTTTGACAGGGAGAGGGGAAGAAACACTGAAGCTTTCTTT.

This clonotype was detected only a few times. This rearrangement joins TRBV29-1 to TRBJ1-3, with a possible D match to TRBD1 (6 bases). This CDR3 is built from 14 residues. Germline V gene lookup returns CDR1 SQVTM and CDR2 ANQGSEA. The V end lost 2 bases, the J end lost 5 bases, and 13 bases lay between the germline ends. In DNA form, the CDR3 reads TGCAGCGTTGAACTCTCACAGGGAAGAAACACCATATATTTT. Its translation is CSVELSQGRNTIYF.

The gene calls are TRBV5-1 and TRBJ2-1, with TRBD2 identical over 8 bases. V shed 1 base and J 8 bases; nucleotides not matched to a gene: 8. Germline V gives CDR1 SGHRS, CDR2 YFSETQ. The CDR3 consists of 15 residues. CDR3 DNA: TGCGCCAGCAGCTTGACCGGGAGGGCCAAAGATGAGCAGTTCTTC. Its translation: CASSLTGRAKDEQFF.

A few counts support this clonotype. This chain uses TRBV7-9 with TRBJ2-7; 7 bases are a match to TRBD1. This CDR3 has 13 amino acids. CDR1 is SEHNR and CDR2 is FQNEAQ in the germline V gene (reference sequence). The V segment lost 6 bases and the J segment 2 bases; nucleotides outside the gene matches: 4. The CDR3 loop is CASSYRGPYEQYV. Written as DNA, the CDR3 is TGTGCCAGCAGTTACAGGGGCCCCTACGAGCAGTACGTC.

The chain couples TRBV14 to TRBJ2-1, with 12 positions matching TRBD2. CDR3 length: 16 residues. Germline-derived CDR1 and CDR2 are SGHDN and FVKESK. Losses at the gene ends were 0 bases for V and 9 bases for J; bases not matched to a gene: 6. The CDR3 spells CASSQDRTSGEGEQFF. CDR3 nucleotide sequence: TGTGCCAGCAGCCAAGATAGGACTAGCGGGGAGGGTGAGCAGTTCTTC. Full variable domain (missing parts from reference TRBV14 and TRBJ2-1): EAGVTQFPSHSVIEKGQTVTLRCDPISGHDNLYWYRRVMGKEIKFLLHFVKESKQDESGMPNNRFLAERTGGTYSTLKVQPAELEDSGVYFCASSQDRTSGEGEQFFGPGTRLTVL.

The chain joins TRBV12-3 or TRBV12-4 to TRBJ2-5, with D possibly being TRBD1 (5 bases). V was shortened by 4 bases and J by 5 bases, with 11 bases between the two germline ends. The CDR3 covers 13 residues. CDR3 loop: CASSSRVIETQYF. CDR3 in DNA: TGTGCCAGCAGTTCCAGGGTGATCGAGACCCAGTACTTC.